One and the same sample provided the 10 T cell receptor beta chains below, sequenced in a study of cytomegalovirus exposure and HLA in healthy donors. The PCR was carried out with 60 Vbeta primers and 13 Jbeta primers. TCRdb's table, derived via immunoSEQ multiplex PCR, lists solely in-frame clones and lacks some. This sample has roughly 200,000 clones; roughly 80% occur once, and the top ten carry roughly 3%. The specimen was PBMCs. These receptors all stem from a woman aged 25 to 45 in good health and CMV-seronegative.

The rearrangement uses TRBV27 and TRBJ2-7, with 7 bases fitting TRBD1. V was clipped by 5 bases and J by 3 bases; unmatched bases: 16. The V gene's germline CDR1 is MNHEY and CDR2 SMNVEV (reference sequence). The CDR3 has 17 amino acids. The CDR3: CASSALHGPGQLYEQYF. DNA for the CDR3: TGTGCCAGCAGTGCCCTCCATGGACCGGGACAGCTCTACGAGCAGTACTTC.

The chain carries TRBV19 and TRBJ2-7, with D possibly being TRBD2 (6 bases). CDR1 and CDR2 (germline): LNHDA, SQIVND (reference sequence). Between the trimmed V and J ends, which lost 3 bases and 1 base, there was a span of 16 bases. The CDR3 is made up of 16 amino acids. The CDR3 nucleotides are TGTGCCAGTAGTATGTTTATGGGGGGAAGGTCCTACGAGCAGTACTTC. Translation gives CASSMFMGGRSYEQYF.

A single count supports this clone. The rearrangement joins TRBV6-5 to TRBJ2-1; possible D gene TRBD2, 6 bases. This CDR3 comprises 15 residues. Germline V CDR1 and CDR2: MNHEY, SVGAGI. V lost 5 bases to trimming and J lost 9 bases, with 20 bases between them. The CDR3 protein is CASSLSGGTQGEQFF. In DNA form, the CDR3 reads TGTGCCAGCAGTCTTAGCGGAGGGACCCAGGGTGAGCAGTTCTTC.

The rearrangement uses TRBV7-2 and TRBJ2-7; TRBD2 agrees at 8 bases. Germline V gene lookup returns CDR1 SGHTA and CDR2 FQGNSA. V lost 2 bases to trimming and J lost 4 bases; unmatched junction nucleotides: 10. This CDR3 is built from 16 residues. The CDR3 loop reads CASSLSSGGPIYEQYF. Here the CDR3 DNA reads TGTGCCAGCAGCTTATCGAGCGGGGGTCCGATTTACGAGCAGTACTTC. The full variable domain, its missing parts supplied by reference TRBV7-2 and TRBJ2-7, is GAGVSQSPSNKVTEKGKDVELRCDPISGHTALYWYRQSLGQGLEFLIYFQGNSAPDKSGLPSDRFSAERTGGSVSTLTIQRTQQEDSAVYLCASSLSSGGPIYEQYFGPGTRLTVT.

This rearrangement joins TRBV5-1 to TRBJ2-1; TRBD2 matches at 10 bases. CDR1 and CDR2 from the germline V gene are SGHRS and YFSETQ. The CDR3 has 16 residues. The V and J ends lost 4 bases and 9 bases, in that order; junction bases with no gene match: 13. The CDR3 is CASSTNSAGGRGEQFF. For the CDR3, the DNA is TGCGCCAGCAGCACTAATTCAGCGGGAGGGCGGGGTGAGCAGTTCTTC.

This clone was observed a handful of times. The chain couples TRBV7-2 to TRBJ2-7; the D gene is possibly TRBD1 (6 bases). This CDR3 is 15 amino acids long. Germline V gene data show CDR1 as SGHTA and CDR2 as FQGNSA. Trimming removed 3 bases from V and 3 bases from J, with 15 bases in between. CDR3 DNA: TGTGCCAGCAGCTTGTCTTGGCAGGGGAGCTACGAGCAGTACTTC. Translation: CASSLSWQGSYEQYF.

The V gene is TRBV11-1, the J gene TRBJ2-7, with D unclear. Germline CDR1 is SGHAT and CDR2 is FQDESV (reference sequence). The V end lost 3 bases, the J end lost 2 bases, and 8 bases lay between the germline ends. The CDR3 consists of 13 residues. This CDR3 is CASSLAGTYEQYF. In nucleotides, the CDR3 is TGTGCCAGCAGCTTGGCAGGAACCTACGAGCAGTACTTC.

On this clone itself: An end of the junction differs from the germline gene, which may be a read error. This chain connects TRBV7-9 to TRBJ2-3; D possibly corresponds to TRBD2 (5 bases). This CDR3 is 12 amino acids long. The germline gives CDR1 SEHNR, CDR2 FQNEAQ (reference sequence). CDR3 sequence: CSSKRGTDTQYF. Here the CDR3 DNA reads TGTTCCAGCAAGAGGGGCACAGATACGCAGTATTTT.

The chain is built from TRBV27 and TRBJ2-2; weak D call: TRBD1 (6 bases). This CDR3 is 16 amino acids long. Trimming pared 5 bases from V and 3 bases from J, leaving 16 bases between. The germline V gene encodes CDR1 MNHEY and CDR2 SMNVEV (reference sequence). For the CDR3, the DNA is TGTGCCAGCAGTCTCCGGGACACCATTCACACCGGGGAGCTGTTTTTT. This codes for CASSLRDTIHTGELFF.

V is TRBV5-4 and J is TRBJ2-7; D is unresolved. The germline gives CDR1 SGHNT, CDR2 YYREEE (reference sequence). Trimming stripped 4 bases from V and 0 bases from J, with 8 bases between. This CDR3 spans 13 amino acids. CDR3 protein: CASSRESSYEQYF. The CDR3 DNA sequence: TGTGCCAGCAGCCGAGAAAGCTCCTACGAGCAGTACTTC.